The rows below give T cell receptor beta chains drawn from one sample of a study of T cells after yellow fever vaccination. TCRdb analysed the 5' RACE reads with MiXCR anew, one entry per CDR3 protein. The sample contains 200,000 to 300,000 distinct CDR3 sequences, 10% to 15% of which appear only once. The material was CD4+ T cells sorted from PBMCs, obtained 45 days after the yellow fever booster vaccination. The receptor source for this set is a young man who received the YFV17D yellow fever vaccine. The CDR3 runs from the conserved cysteine through the conserved F or W. Fields, in order: V gene, D gene, J gene, clone size, CDR3 protein, CDR3 DNA. The D gene is left open where the match is weak. Clone size is shown for a subset of rows, as once, few, many or a class of expanded clone.

TRBV20-1	-	TRBJ2-5	few	CSARGGGQETQYF	TGCAGTGCTAGAGGTGGGGGCCAAGAGACCCAGTACTTC
TRBV20-1	TRBD2	TRBJ2-5	-	CSASSGSGRQETQYF	TGCAGTGCTAGCTCCGGTAGCGGGAGGCAAGAGACCCAGTACTTC
TRBV13	-	TRBJ2-2	few	CASSLSQGMAGELFF	TGTGCCAGCAGCTTATCTCAGGGGATGGCCGGGGAGCTGTTTTTT
TRBV20-1	-	TRBJ2-7	many	CSARRPGSYEQYF	TGCAGTGCTCGCCGGCCAGGTTCCTACGAGCAGTACTTC
TRBV12-3/TRBV12-4	-	TRBJ1-4	many	CASRWGANEKLFF	TGTGCCAGCAGATGGGGAGCTAATGAAAAACTGTTTTTT
TRBV9	TRBD2	TRBJ2-1	few	CASSFRLAGERLYNEQFF	TGTGCCAGCAGCTTCCGACTAGCGGGAGAGAGACTCTACAATGAGCAGTTCTTC
TRBV20-1	-	TRBJ2-1	-	CSASRTYEQFF	TGCAGTGCTAGCCGTACCTATGAGCAGTTCTTC
TRBV12-3/TRBV12-4	TRBD2	TRBJ2-2	-	CASSYYGLAGGGGELFF	TGTGCCAGCAGTTACTACGGACTAGCGGGAGGTGGCGGGGAGCTGTTTTTT
TRBV6-1	-	TRBJ2-3	-	CASDPAGPLPDTQYF	TGTGCCAGCGACCCTGCGGGACCACTCCCAGATACGCAGTATTTT
TRBV7-9	TRBD2	TRBJ2-7	-	CASSSYSGNQLEQYF	TGTGCCAGCAGCTCCTATAGCGGGAATCAATTGGAGCAGTACTTC
TRBV5-5	TRBD1	TRBJ2-3	few	CASSLAVGQGATDTQYF	TGTGCCAGCAGCCTGGCCGTGGGACAGGGGGCCACAGATACGCAGTATTTT
TRBV5-1	TRBD2	TRBJ2-5	few	CASSLAGLANQETQYF	TGCGCCAGCAGCTTGGCGGGACTAGCGAATCAAGAGACCCAGTACTTC
TRBV4-3	TRBD2	TRBJ2-2	many	CASSQQPRTSGHTGELFF	TGCGCCAGCAGCCAACAACCTCGGACTAGCGGGCACACCGGGGAGCTGTTTTTT
TRBV20-1	TRBD2	TRBJ2-1	many	CSAREREKGNEQFF	TGCAGTGCTAGGGAGCGGGAGAAGGGGAATGAGCAGTTCTTC
TRBV20-1	TRBD2	TRBJ2-3	-	CSASELAGGPTDTQYF	TGCAGTGCTAGTGAACTAGCGGGAGGTCCCACAGATACGCAGTATTTT
TRBV4-3	-	TRBJ1-5	-	CASSQEANQPQHF	TGCGCCAGCAGCCAAGAGGCCAATCAGCCCCAGCATTTT
TRBV6-2/TRBV6-3	-	TRBJ2-7	once	CASSLTHLYEQYF	TGTGCCAGCAGCCTGACGCATCTGTACGAGCAGTACTTC
TRBV7-3	-	TRBJ2-2	-	CASSPSSGELFF	TGTGCCAGCAGCCCCTCCTCCGGGGAGCTGTTTTTT
TRBV16	TRBD2	TRBJ2-1	-	CASSQTSGYYNEQFF	TGTGCCAGCAGTCAGACTAGCGGCTACTACAATGAGCAGTTCTTC
TRBV6-4	TRBD2	TRBJ2-3	-	CASSEAGGLDTQYF	TGTGCCAGCAGTGAGGCGGGAGGGCTTGATACGCAGTATTTT
TRBV24-1	-	TRBJ2-2	-	CATSDTLFTGELFF	TGTGCCACCAGTGACACACTTTTTACCGGGGAGCTGTTTTTT
TRBV2	-	TRBJ1-5	few	CASREQPNQPQHF	TGTGCCAGCAGGGAGCAACCTAATCAGCCCCAGCATTTT
TRBV29-1	-	TRBJ2-2	few	CSVSSGNTGELFF	TGCAGCGTCTCCAGCGGGAACACCGGGGAGCTGTTTTTT
TRBV20-1	-	TRBJ1-4	few	CIASGPLGEKLFF	TGCATAGCGTCAGGGCCGCTGGGGGAAAAACTGTTTTTT
TRBV7-2	TRBD2	TRBJ2-5	-	CASSLLAAPMGETQYF	TGTGCCAGCAGCTTACTAGCGGCCCCCATGGGGGAGACCCAGTACTTC
TRBV20-1	-	TRBJ2-3	-	CSASRPEGTDTQYF	TGCAGTGCTAGCCGGCCCGAGGGCACAGATACGCAGTATTTT
TRBV6-2/TRBV6-3	-	TRBJ2-7	few	CASSPYPLLARYEQYF	TGTGCCAGCAGTCCCTACCCCCTCCTAGCGCGGTACGAGCAGTACTTC
TRBV7-3	-	TRBJ2-5	few	CASSPRGDIQETQYF	TGTGCCAGCAGCCCCCGAGGGGACATTCAAGAGACCCAGTACTTC
TRBV4-3	-	TRBJ2-5	few	CASSQIRYWGTQYF	TGCGCCAGCAGCCAAATCCGATATTGGGGGACCCAGTACTTC
TRBV12-3/TRBV12-4	-	TRBJ2-3	-	CASLASSGTDTQYF	TGTGCCAGCCTTGCGTCTAGCGGCACAGATACGCAGTATTTT
TRBV5-5	TRBD1	TRBJ2-2	-	CASSPAGGFSGELFF	TGTGCCAGCAGCCCCGCAGGGGGCTTCTCCGGGGAGCTGTTTTTT
TRBV7-2	-	TRBJ1-5	-	CASSHLGSGLRSQPQHF	TGTGCCAGCAGTCACCTGGGTTCGGGCCTGAGAAGTCAGCCCCAGCATTTT
TRBV29-1	-	TRBJ2-7	many	CSVVWRTYEQYF	TGCAGCGTTGTGTGGAGAACCTACGAGCAGTACTTC
TRBV6-5	TRBD1	TRBJ2-7	few	CASSYAAGGTYEQYF	TGTGCCAGCAGTTACGCGGCAGGGGGTACCTACGAGCAGTACTTC
TRBV15	-	TRBJ2-7	few	CATSRAGGYYEQYF	TGTGCCACCAGCAGAGCCGGCGGATACTACGAGCAGTACTTC
TRBV27	TRBD1	TRBJ2-7	many	CASRTDRNYEQYF	TGTGCCAGCAGGACGGACAGGAACTACGAGCAGTACTTC
TRBV29-1	TRBD2	TRBJ2-4	-	CSARTSGAKNIQYF	TGCAGCGCCCGGACTAGCGGTGCCAAAAACATTCAGTACTTC
TRBV18	-	TRBJ2-7	few	CASSRSDLVHEQYF	TGTGCCAGCTCGCGAAGCGACCTAGTACACGAGCAGTACTTC
TRBV5-4	TRBD2	TRBJ2-3	-	CASSLVEIAGRDTQYF	TGTGCCAGCAGCTTGGTGGAAATAGCGGGCCGAGATACGCAGTATTTT
TRBV12-3/TRBV12-4	-	TRBJ1-4	few	CASRRPEDKKLFF	TGTGCCAGCAGAAGACCGGAGGATAAAAAACTGTTTTTT
TRBV5-1	-	TRBJ2-1	few	CASSSHGSGSYNEQFF	TGCGCCAGCAGCTCACATGGGTCGGGGTCCTACAATGAGCAGTTCTTC
TRBV12-3/TRBV12-4	TRBD1	TRBJ2-5	-	CASSFGQQGQETQYF	TGTGCCAGCAGTTTCGGACAACAGGGACAGGAGACCCAGTACTTC
TRBV11-2	-	TRBJ2-1	-	CASSQAGFYNEQFF	TGTGCCAGCAGTCAAGCGGGCTTTTACAATGAGCAGTTCTTC
TRBV5-4	-	TRBJ1-1	few	CASSEMRGQAFF	TGTGCCAGCAGCGAGATGCGGGGTCAAGCTTTCTTT
TRBV6-5	-	TRBJ2-4	few	CASSLRGGIQYF	TGTGCCAGCAGTTTGAGGGGCGGAATTCAGTACTTC
TRBV7-2	-	TRBJ2-5	-	CASSSTGTQETQYF	TGTGCCAGCAGCTCCACAGGGACCCAAGAGACCCAGTACTTC
TRBV3-1	TRBD2	TRBJ2-5	-	CASSLSGRQYF	TGTGCCAGCAGCCTTAGCGGGAGGCAGTACTTC
TRBV20-1	TRBD2	TRBJ2-1	many	CSARGLIAGGPYEQFF	TGCAGTGCTAGAGGACTAATAGCGGGAGGGCCATATGAGCAGTTCTTC
TRBV7-8	TRBD1	TRBJ1-2	-	CASSHARDSGHTF	TGTGCCAGCAGCCACGCCCGGGACAGCGGACACACCTTC
TRBV11-3	-	TRBJ1-1	few	CASSLGPSNTEAFF	TGTGCCAGCAGCTTAGGGCCATCAAACACTGAAGCTTTCTTT
TRBV5-1	-	TRBJ2-1	-	CASSMIHGANLPDEQFF	TGCGCCAGCAGCATGATACACGGGGCCAATTTACCCGATGAGCAGTTCTTC
TRBV14	-	TRBJ2-7	few	CASSQEGGAFYEQYF	TGTGCCAGCAGCCAGGAGGGGGGGGCTTTCTACGAGCAGTACTTC